The clone carrying this T cell receptor beta chain occurred a few times. The antigen is undetermined. Sequence at one end of the junction differs from germline and may be a read error. The data belong to a study of CD8+CD57+ T cells in acquired aplastic anemia. Study background: Mean yield of DNA from sorted CD4+ and CD8+ cells was 3 to 3.5 ug. Study-level results: Any difference that existed in CD8+ Simpson's diversity between patients and controls was not significant. There were some 27 CD8+ CDR3 sequences that occurred in both patients and controls.

Germline lookup yields CDR1 WSHSY and CDR2 SAAADI. The CDR3 has 15 residues. Genomic DNA served as template for TCR beta VDJ and CDR3 profiling. TCRdb itself ran the reads through MiXCR, one entry per CDR3 protein. The data show approximately 99,000 distinct CDR3 sequences, around 53% seen once. The chain couples TRBV10-2 to TRBJ2-2; 7 bases fit TRBD1. Sequencing was performed on sorted CD4+, CD8+, or CD8+CD57+ T cells (not recorded which) from PBMCs. The origin of this receptor is a human donor in good health, serving as a control. CDR3 sequence (DNA): TGTGCCAGCAGCGTTACAGGGGTCGATCTCGGTGAGCTGTTTTTT. This encodes CASSVTGVDLGELFF.